This TCR beta chain was captured by sequencing in a study of blood T cells in healthy people across ages. General study points: TCR beta diversity, measured per million T cells, fell in a roughly linear way with age.

Combining a sample-barcoded 5' primer with a J-beta primer mix, a second PCR ran for roughly 7 to 12 cycles. Sequencing yielded, for each sample, at least 2.5 million paired-end reads carrying CDR3. Via MiXCR, TCRdb re-called the 5' RACE reads, giving one row per CDR3 protein. The sample records about 900,000 distinct CDR3 sequences, about 44% being singletons. Regarding this clonotype: The antigen remains unidentified.

This sequence was found in a man aged 30-40 years in good health. The sample taken for sequencing was blood.

This chain's CDR3 is CASSSVGGGFTGTDTQYF. Here the CDR3 DNA reads TGTGCCAGCAGTTCAGTCGGGGGGGGGTTTACGGGGACAGATACGCAGTATTTT. V and J are TRBV27 and TRBJ2-3; TRBD2 matches at 8 bases. V dropped 4 bases and J dropped 3; count of bases not matched to a gene: 15. The CDR3 has 18 residues. Germline V gene lookup returns CDR1 MNHEY and CDR2 SMNVEV (reference sequence).